The 4 T cell receptor beta chains presented below share a single source sample, sequenced in a study of technical replicates of blood from several donors. TCRdb keeps only in-frame clones here, not all; method: immunoSEQ multiplex PCR. The sample includes tens of thousands of clones, over 90% of them seen just once. Material for sequencing was PBMCs. The receptors were gathered from a human donor in good health. Some clones in this sample may be carry-over from other donors' samples.

V gene TRBV4-3 combines with J gene TRBJ2-6, with 9 bases fitting TRBD1. Germline V gene lookup returns CDR1 LGHNA and CDR2 YSLEER. V lost 2 bases, J lost 4 bases, and 3 bases stayed unmatched. The CDR3 spans 16 residues. The CDR3 loop is CASSQRTGDGANVLTF. CDR3 sequence (DNA): TGCGCCAGCAGCCAAAGGACAGGGGACGGGGCCAACGTCCTGACTTTC.

The chain is built from TRBV7-2 and TRBJ2-3; TRBD2 is a possible D gene (6 bases). Trimming took 3 bases from V and 3 from J, leaving 10 bases between them. The CDR3 sequence is 14 residues long. The germline gives CDR1 SGHTA, CDR2 FQGNSA. In DNA form, the CDR3 reads TGTGCCAGCAGCTTCGGGAGTGGGACAGATACGCAGTATTTT. Translated, it gives CASSFGSGTDTQYF.

The chain is built from TRBV5-1 and TRBJ2-5; TRBD1 might be the D (6 bases). Germline V gene data show CDR1 as SGHRS and CDR2 as YFSETQ. The CDR3 extends over 14 amino acids. V gave up 0 bases and J gave up 2 bases, with 8 bases separating them. The CDR3 loop reads CASSLGTEQETQYF. In nucleotides, the CDR3 is TGCGCCAGCAGCTTGGGGACAGAACAAGAGACCCAGTACTTC.

The rearrangement joins TRBV9 to TRBJ1-2, with 10 bases matching TRBD1. CDR1 SGDLS and CDR2 YYNGEE come from the germline V gene. With 2 bases clipped from V and 8 bases from J, the junction kept 15 bases outside the gene matches. This CDR3 region has 17 residues. CDR3 protein: CASSVSSRRGQGNGYTF. Written as DNA, the CDR3 is TGTGCCAGCAGCGTGAGTTCGCGCAGGGGACAGGGGAACGGCTACACCTTC.